Following are 11 T cell receptor beta chains from one sample sequenced in a study of OX40 agonist ivuxolimab in advanced cancers. Using immunoSEQ multiplex PCR, the repertoire was profiled, and TCRdb retains in-frame clones only, with some absent. Among roughly 120,000 clones listed, 92% were seen once. Here the sequenced sample was CD4+ or CD8+ T cells sorted from blood, taken in a trial of the OX40 agonist ivuxolimab. These receptors were obtained from an adult with an advanced solid tumor such as melanoma, head and neck, liver or kidney cancer.

This clone was detected only once. The rearrangement joins TRBV9 to TRBJ2-5; 12 bases map to TRBD1. V lost 0 bases, J lost 5 bases, and 5 bases stayed unmatched. Germline lookup yields CDR1 SGDLS and CDR2 YYNGEE. CDR3 length equals 16 residues. In nucleotides, the CDR3 is TGTGCCAGCAGCGTAGCGGGGACAGGGGGCAGGGAGACCCAGTACTTC. This translates into CASSVAGTGGRETQYF.

The chain links TRBV5-4 to TRBJ2-5, with 8 bases identical to TRBD1. Trimming removed 4 bases from V and 5 bases from J; junction bases left unmatched: 10. Germline V gene sequence: CDR1 SGHNT, CDR2 YYREEE (reference sequence). The CDR3 is made up of 15 amino acids. The CDR3 DNA sequence: TGTGCCAGCAGCCGCGGCGGACAGGGTCGGGAGACCCAGTACTTC. It codes for CASSRGGQGRETQYF. Full variable domain (remainder filled in from reference TRBV5-4 and TRBJ2-5): ETGVTQSPTHLIKTRGQQVTLRCSSQSGHNTVSWYQQALGQGPQFIFQYYREEENGRGNFPPRFSGLQFPNYSSELNVNALELDDSALYLCASSRGGQGRETQYFGPGTRLLVL.

CDR3 nucleotide sequence: TGTGCCAGCAGTTCCCGGGACTCAGATACGCAGTATTTT. This gives the protein CASSSRDSDTQYF. The V gene is TRBV6-5, the J gene TRBJ2-3; a weak D match, TRBD2 (6 bases). V lost 4 bases, J lost 4 bases, and 9 bases lay in between. Germline lookup yields CDR1 MNHEY and CDR2 SVGAGI. The CDR3 has 13 residues.

This clone turned up a few times. The chain joins TRBV7-3 to TRBJ1-1; TRBD1 is a possible D gene (5 bases). The germline V and J ends were trimmed by 5 bases and 0 bases, with 10 bases remaining between them. Germline CDR1 and CDR2: SGHTA and FQGTGA. The CDR3 is 14 residues long. CDR3 sequence (DNA): TGTGCCAGCAGCCCCGAGGGACTGAACACTGAAGCTTTCTTT. Its translation is CASSPEGLNTEAFF.

In its sample, this clone was seen once. CDR3 DNA sequence: TGTGCCAGCAGGATTCCCGGGGGGGAGGGAGAGACCCAGTACTTC. Its translation: CASRIPGGEGETQYF. The chain joins TRBV7-4 to TRBJ2-5; 8 bases map to TRBD2. V shed 6 bases and J 4 bases; nucleotides not matched to a gene: 10. Looked up from germline, CDR1 is SGHVT and CDR2 is SQSDAQ. CDR3 length equals 15 residues. Supplemented by reference TRBV7-4 and TRBJ2-5, the full variable domain reads GAGVSQSPRYKVAKRGRDVALRCDSISGHVTLYWYRQTLGQGSEVLTYSQSDAQRDKSGRPSGRFSAERPERSVSTLKIQRTEQGDSAVYLCASRIPGGEGETQYFGPGTRLLVL.

The CDR3 coding sequence is TGTGCCAGCAGCCCAGACACTGGTCAAGAGACCCAGTACTTC. Its protein product is CASSPDTGQETQYF. The chain is built from TRBV7-8 and TRBJ2-5, with D hard to call. Trimming took 5 bases from V and 2 from J, leaving 12 bases between them. CDR3 length: 14 amino acids. CDR1 and CDR2 from the germline V gene are SGHVS and FQNEAQ.

This rearrangement joins TRBV12-2 to TRBJ1-4. TRBV12-2 is termed a pseudogene. The CDR3 is 13 residues long. The CDR3: CASFPADFEKLFF. The CDR3 DNA reads TGTGCAAGTTTCCCCGCAGACTTTGAAAAACTGTTTTTT.

The chain uses TRBV7-6 and TRBJ2-2, with 11 bases identical to TRBD1. This CDR3 has 18 amino acids. CDR1 and CDR2 from the germline V gene are SGHVS and FNYEAQ. The V gene end was trimmed by 0 bases and the J gene end by 7 bases; junction bases not matched to a gene: 10. The CDR3 nucleotides read TGTGCCAGCAGCTTAGCAATAAGGACAGGGGGCGTGGACGGGGAGCTGTTTTTT. Amino acids: CASSLAIRTGGVDGELFF.

The chain employs TRBV10-3 and TRBJ2-7; D not resolved. With 0 bases removed from V and 3 bases from J, the gap between germline ends came to 12 bases. The length of the CDR3 is 15 residues. The germline CDR1 and CDR2 sequences are ENHRY and SYGVKD. This CDR3 is CAISESTGTLYEQYF. CDR3 DNA sequence: TGTGCCATCAGTGAGTCGACGGGTACGCTCTACGAGCAGTACTTC.

The V call is TRBV5-8, the J call TRBJ2-3, with D possibly TRBD1 on 9 matching bases. Trimming removed 5 bases at V and 3 bases at J, with 22 bases between. From germline, CDR1 is SGHTS and CDR2 YDEGEE. The CDR3 covers 17 residues. The CDR3 coding sequence is TGTGCCAGCAGTCTGGTGTTTAGCGGGACAGGGACAGATACGCAGTATTTT. As protein: CASSLVFSGTGTDTQYF. Full variable domain (rest looked up from reference TRBV5-8 and TRBJ2-3): EAGVTQSPTHLIKTRGQQATLRCSPISGHTSVYWYQQALGLGLQFLLWYDEGEERNRGNFPPRFSGRQFPNYSSELNVNALELEDSALYLCASSLVFSGTGTDTQYFGPGTRLTVL.

CDR3 sequence reads: CASSFDRTAQETQYF. CDR3 DNA sequence: TGTGCCAGCAGCTTCGACAGGACAGCTCAAGAGACCCAGTACTTC. The chain carries TRBV11-2 and TRBJ2-5; D might be TRBD1 (6 bases). Trimming took 3 bases from V and 2 from J, leaving 13 bases between them. Germline assignment: CDR1 SGHAT and CDR2 FQNNGV. This CDR3 contains 15 residues.